The clone carrying this T cell receptor beta chain was picked up a small number of times. This record belongs to a study of T-cell memory formation after mild COVID-19. About the research overall: There were largely donor-specific TCR clusters.

MiXCR was run by TCRdb on the 5' RACE reads, yielding one entry per CDR3 protein. The sample contains approximately 410,000 distinct CDR3 sequences, around a quarter of which appear only once. V was clipped by 3 bases and J by 6 bases, with 9 bases between them. Germline values: CDR1 MGHDK, CDR2 SYGVNS. The CDR3 covers 13 residues. This TCR came from an adult woman who had mild COVID-19 (a few samples of this study predate the infection). Cell type and time point are not known. The sample taken for sequencing was PBMCs or a T cell subset sorted from them (not recorded which). The chain recombines TRBV25-1 with TRBJ2-4; D is ambiguous. The CDR3 DNA sequence: TGTGCCAGCAGTGATCCTGGGATAAACATTCAGTACTTC. This gives the protein CASSDPGINIQYF.